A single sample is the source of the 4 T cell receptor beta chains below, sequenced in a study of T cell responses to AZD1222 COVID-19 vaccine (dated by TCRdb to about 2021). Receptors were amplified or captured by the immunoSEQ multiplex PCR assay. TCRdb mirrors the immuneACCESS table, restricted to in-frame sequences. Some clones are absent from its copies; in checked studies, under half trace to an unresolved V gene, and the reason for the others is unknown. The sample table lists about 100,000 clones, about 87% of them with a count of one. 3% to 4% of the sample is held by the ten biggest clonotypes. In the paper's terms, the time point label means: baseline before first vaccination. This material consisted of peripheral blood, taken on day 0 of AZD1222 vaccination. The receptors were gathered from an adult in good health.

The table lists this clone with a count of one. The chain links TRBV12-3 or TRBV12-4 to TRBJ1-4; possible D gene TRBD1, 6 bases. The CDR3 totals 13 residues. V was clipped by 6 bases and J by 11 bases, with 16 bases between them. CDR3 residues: CASSRQVRNKLFF. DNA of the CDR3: TGTGCCAGCAGCAGACAGGTTCGCAACAAACTGTTTTTT.

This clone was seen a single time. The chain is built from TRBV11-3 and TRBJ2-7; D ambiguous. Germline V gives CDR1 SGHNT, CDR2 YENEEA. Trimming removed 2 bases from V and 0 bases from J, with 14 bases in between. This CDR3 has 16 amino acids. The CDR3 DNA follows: TGTGCCAGCAGCTTAAGAAAGGGAAAGGACTCCTACGAGCAGTACTTC. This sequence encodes CASSLRKGKDSYEQYF.

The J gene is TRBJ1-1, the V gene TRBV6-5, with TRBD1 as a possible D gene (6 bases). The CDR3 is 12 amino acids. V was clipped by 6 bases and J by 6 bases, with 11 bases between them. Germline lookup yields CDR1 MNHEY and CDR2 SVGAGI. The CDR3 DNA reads TGTGCCAGCAGCCTAAGGGGGGCTGAAGCTTTCTTT. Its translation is CASSLRGAEAFF.

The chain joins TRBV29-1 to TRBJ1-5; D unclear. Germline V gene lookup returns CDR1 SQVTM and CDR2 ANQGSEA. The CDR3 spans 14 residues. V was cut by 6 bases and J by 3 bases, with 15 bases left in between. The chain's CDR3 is CSVSVGYNNQPQHF. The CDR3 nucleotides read TGCAGCGTGTCCGTCGGATATAACAATCAGCCCCAGCATTTT.